The clone carrying this T cell receptor (beta chain) occurred a few times. Its antigen is not known. This sample stems from a study of cytomegalovirus exposure and HLA in healthy donors. The study's findings and limits: It was only CMV serostatus that was available as immune exposure information. The later analysis indicated that the majority of CMV-associated TCR beta chains appeared HLA-restricted.

The CDR3 runs to 14 residues. The germline CDR1 and CDR2 sequences are LNHDA and SQIVND (reference sequence). Losses at the gene ends were 7 bases for V and 4 bases for J; bases not matched to a gene: 8. PCR used 60 Vbeta primers and 13 Jbeta primers. This table comes from immunoSEQ multiplex PCR, and its TCRdb copy is limited to in-frame clones, with some not included. Altogether about 91,000 clones are present, more than 70% being singletons, with the ten largest covering approximately 4.8%. The chain joins TRBV19 to TRBJ1-2; TRBD1 aligns across 8 bases. The clonotype originates from a male donor in good health and CMV-seropositive. Sequencing used PBMCs. The DNA for the CDR3 is TGTGCCAGTACCGTAGGGACAGGCGTCTATGGCTACACCTTC. Its protein product is CASTVGTGVYGYTF.